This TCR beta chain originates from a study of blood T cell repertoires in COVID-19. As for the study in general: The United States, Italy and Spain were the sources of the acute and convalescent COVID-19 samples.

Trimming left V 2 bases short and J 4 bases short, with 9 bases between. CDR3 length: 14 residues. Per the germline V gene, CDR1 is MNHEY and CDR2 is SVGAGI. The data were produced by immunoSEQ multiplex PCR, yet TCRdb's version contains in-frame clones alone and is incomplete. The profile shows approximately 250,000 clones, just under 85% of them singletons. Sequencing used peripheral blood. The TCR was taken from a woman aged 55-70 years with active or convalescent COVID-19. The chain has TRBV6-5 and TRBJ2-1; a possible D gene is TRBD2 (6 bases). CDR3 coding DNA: TGTGCCAGCAGTTACGGAGGGAAATACAATGAGCAGTTCTTC. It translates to CASSYGGKYNEQFF.